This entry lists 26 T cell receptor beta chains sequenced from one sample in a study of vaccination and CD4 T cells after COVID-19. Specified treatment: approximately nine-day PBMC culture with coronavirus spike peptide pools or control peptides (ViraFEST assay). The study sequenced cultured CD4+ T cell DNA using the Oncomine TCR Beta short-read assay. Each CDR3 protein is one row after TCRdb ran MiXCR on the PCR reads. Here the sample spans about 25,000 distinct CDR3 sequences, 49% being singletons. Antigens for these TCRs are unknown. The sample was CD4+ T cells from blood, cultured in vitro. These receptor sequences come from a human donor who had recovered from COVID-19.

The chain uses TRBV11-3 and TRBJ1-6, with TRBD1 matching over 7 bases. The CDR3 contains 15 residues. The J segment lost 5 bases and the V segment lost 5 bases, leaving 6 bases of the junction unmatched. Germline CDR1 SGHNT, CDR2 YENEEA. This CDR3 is CASSLRTGHNSPLHF. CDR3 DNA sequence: TGTGCCAGCAGCCTGAGGACAGGCCATAATTCACCCCTCCACTTT.

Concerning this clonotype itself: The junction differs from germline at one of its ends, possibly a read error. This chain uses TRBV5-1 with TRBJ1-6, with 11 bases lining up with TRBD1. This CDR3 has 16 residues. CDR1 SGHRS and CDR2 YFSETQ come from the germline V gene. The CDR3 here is CASSLGGTGGSSPLHF. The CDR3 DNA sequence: TGCGCCAGCAGTTTGGGCGGGACAGGGGGGTCATCACCCCTCCACTTT.

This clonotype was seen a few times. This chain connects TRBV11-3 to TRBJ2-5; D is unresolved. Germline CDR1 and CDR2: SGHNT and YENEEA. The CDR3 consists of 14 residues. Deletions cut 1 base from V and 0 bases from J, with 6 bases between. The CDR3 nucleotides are TGTGCCAGCAGCTTAGCAGGAGACCAAGAGACCCAGTACTTC. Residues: CASSLAGDQETQYF.

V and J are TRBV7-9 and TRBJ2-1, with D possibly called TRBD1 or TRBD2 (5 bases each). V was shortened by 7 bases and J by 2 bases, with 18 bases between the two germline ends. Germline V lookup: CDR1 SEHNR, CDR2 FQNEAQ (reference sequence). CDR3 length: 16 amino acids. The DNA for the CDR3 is TGTGCCAGCACCCCAATCAGTTGGGGACCCTACAATGAGCAGTTCTTC. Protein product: CASTPISWGPYNEQFF.

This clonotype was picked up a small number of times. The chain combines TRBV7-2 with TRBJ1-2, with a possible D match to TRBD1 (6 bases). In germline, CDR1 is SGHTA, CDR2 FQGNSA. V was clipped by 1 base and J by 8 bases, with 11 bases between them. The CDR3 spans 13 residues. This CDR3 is CASSLGSGTGYTF. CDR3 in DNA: TGTGCCAGCAGCTTAGGGTCCGGGACAGGCTACACCTTC.

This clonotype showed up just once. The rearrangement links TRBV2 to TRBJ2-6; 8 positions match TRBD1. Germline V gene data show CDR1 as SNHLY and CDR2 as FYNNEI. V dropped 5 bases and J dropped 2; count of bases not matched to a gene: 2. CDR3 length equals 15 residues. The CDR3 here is CASSRQGTGANVLTF. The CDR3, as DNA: TGTGCCAGCAGTAGACAGGGGACTGGGGCCAACGTCCTGACTTTC.

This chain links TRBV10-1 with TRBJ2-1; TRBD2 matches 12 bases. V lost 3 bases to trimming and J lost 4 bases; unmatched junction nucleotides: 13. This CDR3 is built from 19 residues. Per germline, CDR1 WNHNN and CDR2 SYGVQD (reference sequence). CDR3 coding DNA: TGCGCCAGCAGTGACTCCGGGACTAGCGGGCTACAACGATACAATGAGCAGTTCTTC. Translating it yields CASSDSGTSGLQRYNEQFF.

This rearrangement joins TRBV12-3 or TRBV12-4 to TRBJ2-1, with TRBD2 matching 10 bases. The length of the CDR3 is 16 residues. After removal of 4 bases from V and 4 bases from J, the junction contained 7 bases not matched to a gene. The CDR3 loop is CASSWPGTSVYNEQFF. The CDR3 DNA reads TGTGCCAGCAGTTGGCCCGGGACTAGCGTTTACAATGAGCAGTTCTTC.

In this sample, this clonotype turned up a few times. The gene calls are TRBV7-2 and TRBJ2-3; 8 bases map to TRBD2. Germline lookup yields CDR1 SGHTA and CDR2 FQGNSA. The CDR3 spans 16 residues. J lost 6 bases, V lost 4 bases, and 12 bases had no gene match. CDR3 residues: CASSSAASGWGDTQYF. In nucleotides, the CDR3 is TGTGCCAGCAGCTCCGCTGCTAGCGGGTGGGGGGATACGCAGTATTTT.

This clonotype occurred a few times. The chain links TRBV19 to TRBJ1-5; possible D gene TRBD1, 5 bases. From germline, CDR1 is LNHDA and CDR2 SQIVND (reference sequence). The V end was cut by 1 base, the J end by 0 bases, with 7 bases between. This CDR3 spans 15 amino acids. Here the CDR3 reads CASSIVGDSNQPQHF. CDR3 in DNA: TGTGCCAGTAGTATAGTGGGGGATAGCAATCAGCCCCAGCATTTT.

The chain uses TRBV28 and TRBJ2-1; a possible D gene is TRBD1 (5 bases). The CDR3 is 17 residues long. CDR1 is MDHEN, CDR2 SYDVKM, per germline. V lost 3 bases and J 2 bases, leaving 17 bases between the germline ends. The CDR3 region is CASSFRQPWGAYNEQFF. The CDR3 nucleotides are TGTGCCAGCAGTTTCCGGCAGCCCTGGGGCGCCTACAATGAGCAGTTCTTC.

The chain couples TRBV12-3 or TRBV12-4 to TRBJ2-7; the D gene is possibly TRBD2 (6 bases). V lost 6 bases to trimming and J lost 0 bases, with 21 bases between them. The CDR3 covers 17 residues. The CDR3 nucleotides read TGTGCCAGCAGCCCACCTCCGACTAGGGGAGACTCCTACGAGCAGTACTTC. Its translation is CASSPPPTRGDSYEQYF.

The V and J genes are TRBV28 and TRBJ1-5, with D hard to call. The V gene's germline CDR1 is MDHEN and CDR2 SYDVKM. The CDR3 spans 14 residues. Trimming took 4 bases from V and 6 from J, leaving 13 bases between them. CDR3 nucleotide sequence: TGTGCCAGCAGTTCCCTCGCAAGTCGTCAGCCCCAGCATTTT. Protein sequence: CASSSLASRQPQHF.

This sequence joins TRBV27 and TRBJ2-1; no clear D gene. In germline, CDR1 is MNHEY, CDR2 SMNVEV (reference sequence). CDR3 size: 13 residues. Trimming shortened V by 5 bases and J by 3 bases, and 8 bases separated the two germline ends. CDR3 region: CASSAPNYNEQFF. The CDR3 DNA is TGTGCCAGCAGTGCCCCCAACTACAATGAGCAGTTCTTC.

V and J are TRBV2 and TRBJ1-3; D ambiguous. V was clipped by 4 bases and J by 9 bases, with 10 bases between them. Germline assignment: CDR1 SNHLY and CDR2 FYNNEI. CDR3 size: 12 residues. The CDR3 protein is CASSAAGATIYF. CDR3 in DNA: TGTGCCAGCAGTGCGGCGGGAGCCACCATATATTTT.

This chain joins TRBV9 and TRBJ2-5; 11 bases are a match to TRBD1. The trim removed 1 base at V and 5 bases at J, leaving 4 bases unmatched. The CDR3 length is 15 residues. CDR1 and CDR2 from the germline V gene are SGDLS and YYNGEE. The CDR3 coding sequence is TGTGCCAGCAGCGTACGGGACAGGGGGGTGGAGACCCAGTACTTC. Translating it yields CASSVRDRGVETQYF.

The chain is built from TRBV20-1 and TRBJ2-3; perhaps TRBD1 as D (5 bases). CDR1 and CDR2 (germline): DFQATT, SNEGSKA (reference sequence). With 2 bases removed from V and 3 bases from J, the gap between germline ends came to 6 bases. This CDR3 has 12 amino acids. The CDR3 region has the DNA TGCAGTGCTAGACAGGGAACAGATACGCAGTATTTT. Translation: CSARQGTDTQYF.

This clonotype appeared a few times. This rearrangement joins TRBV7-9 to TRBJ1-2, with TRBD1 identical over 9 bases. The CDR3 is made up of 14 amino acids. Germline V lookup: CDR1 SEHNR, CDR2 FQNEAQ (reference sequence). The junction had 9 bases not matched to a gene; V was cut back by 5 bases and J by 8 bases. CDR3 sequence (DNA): TGTGCCAGCAGCCCCAACAGGGGGCAGGGAGGCTACACCTTC. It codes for CASSPNRGQGGYTF.

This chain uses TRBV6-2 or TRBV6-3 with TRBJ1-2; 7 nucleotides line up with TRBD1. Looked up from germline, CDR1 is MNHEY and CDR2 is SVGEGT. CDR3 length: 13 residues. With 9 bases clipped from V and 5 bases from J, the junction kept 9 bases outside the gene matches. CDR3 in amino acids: CASMTGRGYGYTF. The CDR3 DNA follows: TGTGCCAGTATGACAGGGAGAGGTTATGGCTACACCTTC.

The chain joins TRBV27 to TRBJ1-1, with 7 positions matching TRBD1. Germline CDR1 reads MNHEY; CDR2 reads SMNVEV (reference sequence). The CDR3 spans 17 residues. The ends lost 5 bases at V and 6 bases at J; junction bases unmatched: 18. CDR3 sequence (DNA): TGTGCCAGCAGTCCACTCGGGACAGCTGGTAAGAGCGCTGAAGCTTTCTTT. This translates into CASSPLGTAGKSAEAFF.

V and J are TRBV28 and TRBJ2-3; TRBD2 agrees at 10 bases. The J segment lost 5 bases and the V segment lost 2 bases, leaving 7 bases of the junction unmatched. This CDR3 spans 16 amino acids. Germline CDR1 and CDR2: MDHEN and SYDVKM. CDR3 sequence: CASSLASGRGIDTQYF. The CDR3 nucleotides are TGTGCCAGCAGTTTAGCTAGCGGGAGAGGGATAGATACGCAGTATTTT.

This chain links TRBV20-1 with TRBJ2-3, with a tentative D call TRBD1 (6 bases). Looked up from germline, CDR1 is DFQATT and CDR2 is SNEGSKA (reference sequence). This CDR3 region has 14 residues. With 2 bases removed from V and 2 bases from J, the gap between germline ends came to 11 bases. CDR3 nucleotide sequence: TGCAGTGCTAGATTTTGGACAGCCACAGATACGCAGTATTTT. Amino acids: CSARFWTATDTQYF.

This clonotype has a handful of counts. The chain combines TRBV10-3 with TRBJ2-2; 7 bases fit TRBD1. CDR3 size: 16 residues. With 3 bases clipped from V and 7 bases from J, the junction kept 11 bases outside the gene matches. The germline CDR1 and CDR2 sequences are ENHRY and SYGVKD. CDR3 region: CAISEDQDRLDGELFF. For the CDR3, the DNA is TGTGCCATCAGTGAAGACCAGGACAGGTTGGACGGGGAGCTGTTTTTT.

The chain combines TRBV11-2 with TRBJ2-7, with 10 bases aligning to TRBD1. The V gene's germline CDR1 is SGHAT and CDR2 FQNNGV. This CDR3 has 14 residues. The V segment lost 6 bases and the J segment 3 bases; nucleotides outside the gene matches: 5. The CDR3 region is CASRSGQGVYEQYF. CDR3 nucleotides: TGTGCCAGCAGATCCGGACAGGGGGTCTACGAGCAGTACTTC. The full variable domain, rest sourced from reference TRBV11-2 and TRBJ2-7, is EAGVAQSPRYKIIEKRQSVAFWCNPISGHATLYWYQQILGQGPKLLIQFQNNGVVDDSQLPKDRFSAERLKGVDSTLKIQPAKLEDSAVYLCASRSGQGVYEQYFGPGTRLTVT.

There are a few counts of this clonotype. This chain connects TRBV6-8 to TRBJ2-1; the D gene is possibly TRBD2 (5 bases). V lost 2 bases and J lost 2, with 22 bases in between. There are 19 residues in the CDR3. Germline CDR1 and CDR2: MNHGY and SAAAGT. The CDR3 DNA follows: TGTGCCAGCAGTTACCCGTCTGAGGTTTGGGAGAGAACCTACAATGAGCAGTTCTTC. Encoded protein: CASSYPSEVWERTYNEQFF.

The CDR3 loop is CASNPMTGRNFYGYTF. CDR3 sequence (DNA): TGTGCCAGTAACCCCATGACAGGGAGGAACTTCTATGGCTACACCTTC. V usage is TRBV19 and J usage is TRBJ1-2; 7 nucleotides line up with TRBD1. This CDR3 spans 16 amino acids. Germline CDR1 and CDR2: LNHDA and SQIVND (reference sequence). V gave up 7 bases and J gave up 4 bases; unmatched junction bases: 15.